A single sample gave rise to the 18 T cell receptor beta chains below, sequenced in a study of T cell repertoires in cytomegalovirus infection. One entry per CDR3 protein results from TCRdb running MiXCR on the reads. The sample has nearly 450,000 distinct CDR3 sequences; approximately 30% are singletons. The material sequenced was PBMCs. These TCRs come from a human donor in good health (CMV status not recorded). Some clones in this sample may be carry-over from other donors' samples.

This clonotype was seen repeatedly, ten times or more. The genes are TRBV7-8 and TRBJ2-6; the D is unclear. The germline V and J ends were trimmed by 0 bases and 0 bases, with 18 bases remaining between them. Germline loops: CDR1 SGHVS, CDR2 FQNEAQ. This CDR3 has 20 amino acids. CDR3 sequence: CASSLAASPDPSSGANVLTF. CDR3 bases: TGTGCCAGCAGCTTAGCGGCCAGCCCGGACCCTTCCTCTGGGGCCAACGTCCTGACTTTC.

This clonotype was seen a handful of times. V usage is TRBV19 and J usage is TRBJ2-2; D gene uncertain. V lost 4 bases, J lost 4 bases, and 10 bases lay in between. There are 14 residues in the CDR3. CDR1 LNHDA and CDR2 SQIVND come from the germline V gene (reference sequence). This chain's CDR3 is CASSKPPTTGELFF. The CDR3 DNA sequence: TGTGCCAGTAGTAAACCGCCCACCACCGGGGAGCTGTTTTTT.

Only a few counts were recorded for this clonotype. The chain links TRBV11-2 to TRBJ2-2; a possible D gene is TRBD1 (6 bases). This CDR3 comprises 14 residues. Per the germline V gene, CDR1 is SGHAT and CDR2 is FQNNGV. Deletions cut 4 bases from V and 16 bases from J, with 22 bases between. Written as DNA, the CDR3 is TGTGCCAGCAGCTCTACCTCCGGGACACCTCGGCCGTTTTTT. Its translation: CASSSTSGTPRPFF.

The genes are TRBV12-3 or TRBV12-4 and TRBJ2-7; D gene ambiguous. The germline V and J ends were trimmed by 3 bases and 0 bases, with 6 bases remaining between them. The CDR3 runs to 13 residues. The CDR3 region is CASSFVSSYEQYF. CDR3 DNA: TGTGCCAGCAGTTTCGTGAGCTCCTACGAGCAGTACTTC.

The chain uses TRBV27 and TRBJ2-5, with D unresolved. Germline-derived CDR1 and CDR2 are MNHEY and SMNVEV (reference sequence). With 11 bases removed from V and 7 bases from J, the gap between germline ends came to 11 bases. This CDR3 comprises 10 residues. The DNA of the CDR3 is TGTGCCGGATATAAAGGGACCCAGTACTTC. This translates into CAGYKGTQYF.

The J gene is TRBJ1-3, the V gene TRBV7-9, with D tentatively TRBD1 (5 bases). V was trimmed by 7 bases and J by 2 bases, leaving 15 bases between them. CDR3 size: 15 residues. CDR1 and CDR2 (germline): SEHNR, FQNEAQ (reference sequence). CDR3 in amino acids: CASTGRGEAGNTIYF. The CDR3 coding sequence is TGTGCCAGCACCGGCCGGGGCGAGGCTGGAAACACCATATATTTT. The full variable domain, in which reference TRBV7-9 and TRBJ1-3 provide the parts outside the CDR3, is DTGVSQNPRHKITKRGQNVTFRCDPISEHNRLYWYRQTLGQGPEFLTYFQNEAQLEKSRLLSDRFSAERPKGSFSTLEIQRTEQGDSAMYLCASTGRGEAGNTIYFGEGSWLTVV.

The chain has TRBV19 and TRBJ1-1; possible D gene TRBD1, 5 bases. Germline CDR1 LNHDA, CDR2 SQIVND (reference sequence). There are 12 residues in the CDR3. V lost 7 bases to trimming and J lost 6 bases, with 12 bases between them. The CDR3 sequence: CASIGGRAEAFF. CDR3 DNA: TGTGCCAGTATTGGGGGAAGGGCTGAAGCTTTCTTT.

V and J are TRBV6-1 and TRBJ2-7; weak D call: TRBD2 (5 bases). V was trimmed by 2 bases and J by 5 bases, leaving 13 bases between them. Germline assignment: CDR1 MNHNS and CDR2 SASEGT. The CDR3 contains 14 residues. CDR3 sequence reads: CASSERGERHEQYF. The CDR3 DNA follows: TGTGCCAGCAGTGAACGGGGAGAAAGGCACGAGCAGTACTTC.

This clonotype was recorded at least ten times. The chain carries TRBV6-1 and TRBJ2-1; D unclear. This CDR3 spans 12 amino acids. The V end was cut by 6 bases, the J end by 5 bases, with 8 bases between. Germline CDR1 and CDR2: MNHNS and SASEGT. CDR3 sequence: CASSETDNEQFF. The CDR3 nucleotides are TGTGCCAGCAGCGAAACCGACAATGAGCAGTTCTTC.

A remark on this clonotype: This could be a read error, since a much larger clone is one nucleotide away. This chain links TRBV7-2 with TRBJ2-5; D is perhaps TRBD2 (5 bases). The length of the CDR3 is 15 residues. The germline V gene has CDR1 SGHTA and CDR2 FQGNSA. The V gene lost 3 bases and the J gene lost 2 bases, with 13 bases spanning the gap. CDR3 loop: CASSFFGVLQETQYF. The CDR3 DNA is TGTGCCAGCAGCTTTTTCGGGGTGTTACAAGAGACCCAGTACTTC.

This clonotype was counted a single time. A much larger clone sits a single nucleotide away, making a read error possible. This chain links TRBV7-2 with TRBJ2-4; 10 bases are a match to TRBD1. The CDR3 contains 16 residues. CDR1 is SGHTA and CDR2 is FQGNSA in the germline V gene. Here the CDR3 reads CASSLGDRGAKNSQYF. DNA for the CDR3: TGTGCCAGCAGCTTAGGGGACAGGGGAGCCAAAAACAGTCAGTACTTC. Variable domain in full (rest from reference TRBV7-2 and TRBJ2-4): GAGVSQSPSNKVTEKGKDVELRCDPISGHTALYWYRQSLGQGLEFLIYFQGNSAPDKSGLPSDRFSAERTGGSVSTLTIQRTQQEDSAVYLCASSLGDRGAKNSQYFGAGTRLSVL.

With regard to this clonotype: It may be a read error: a sequence one base away is much more abundant. V is TRBV7-6 and J is TRBJ1-1; TRBD1 matches 7 bases. CDR3 length equals 14 residues. Per germline, CDR1 SGHVS and CDR2 FNYEAQ. The DNA of the CDR3 is TGTGCCAGCAGCTTGGCGACAGGGACCACTGAAGCTTACTTT. It specifies CASSLATGTTEAYF.

Concerning this clonotype: A read error may account for a junction end that differs from germline. This chain links TRBV15 with TRBJ2-7; weak D call: TRBD1 (5 bases). The CDR3 totals 13 residues. Per the germline V gene, CDR1 is LNHNV and CDR2 is YYDKDF (reference sequence). The CDR3 region is CSTSTGTSYEQYF. In DNA form, the CDR3 reads TGTTCCACCAGCACAGGCACTTCCTACGAGCAGTACTTC.

The V call is TRBV6-5, the J call TRBJ2-2; no definite D call. This CDR3 spans 15 amino acids. Germline CDR1 and CDR2: MNHEY and SVGAGI. The V gene lost 0 bases and the J gene lost 5 bases, with 10 bases spanning the gap. The CDR3 is CASSYSVALTGELFF. The CDR3 nucleotides are TGTGCCAGCAGTTACTCAGTGGCCCTTACCGGGGAGCTGTTTTTT.

J is TRBJ1-5 and V is TRBV29-1; possibly TRBD1 for D (5 bases). V was pared by 6 bases and J by 4 bases, with 16 bases between. This CDR3 is 14 amino acids long. CDR1 is SQVTM and CDR2 is ANQGSEA in the germline V gene. CDR3 sequence reads: CSVDGRGANQPQHF. CDR3 DNA sequence: TGCAGCGTGGATGGGAGGGGAGCGAATCAGCCCCAGCATTTT.

This rearrangement joins TRBV5-1 to TRBJ2-2; a possible D gene is TRBD1 (6 bases). The germline V gene has CDR1 SGHRS and CDR2 YFSETQ. V was trimmed by 2 bases and J by 1 base, leaving 9 bases between them. The CDR3 contains 15 residues. In DNA, the CDR3 is TGCGCCAGCAGCTTCATGACAGGGAACACCGGGGAGCTGTTTTTT. Protein sequence: CASSFMTGNTGELFF. Together with reference TRBV5-1 and TRBJ2-2, the CDR3 gives the full variable domain: KAGVTQTPRYLIKTRGQQVTLSCSPISGHRSVSWYQQTPGQGLQFLFEYFSETQRNKGNFPGRFSGRQFSNSRSEMNVSTLELGDSALYLCASSFMTGNTGELFFGEGSRLTVL.

There are many counts of this clonotype. The rearrangement uses TRBV7-2 and TRBJ2-1; no firm D call. This CDR3 has 14 residues. Trimming took 0 bases from V and 4 from J, leaving 7 bases between them. Germline V gene lookup returns CDR1 SGHTA and CDR2 FQGNSA. The CDR3 sequence is CASSLAEQYNEQFF. Written as DNA, the CDR3 is TGTGCCAGCAGCTTAGCGGAGCAATACAATGAGCAGTTCTTC.

This clonotype has only a few counts. The gene calls are TRBV27 and TRBJ2-7, with D uncertain. Germline CDR1 is MNHEY and CDR2 is SMNVEV (reference sequence). This CDR3 is built from 13 residues. Trimming pared 6 bases from V and 6 bases from J, leaving 15 bases between. CDR3 sequence reads: CASSTMAGSEQYF. The CDR3 DNA reads as TGTGCCAGCAGCACTATGGCAGGCAGCGAGCAGTACTTC.